Below, one TCR beta chain is given with its context. This entry comes from a study of regulatory T cells in long-lasting Graves disease. Time point indicated: newly diagnosed GD, antithyroid drugs for less than 3 months. PBMCs provided the RNA from which the TCR library was made. Blood from the periphery, approximately 9 milliliters in all, was drawn into EDTA tubes. Germline values: CDR1 SGDLS, CDR2 YYNGEE. Trimming removed 0 bases from V and 4 bases from J, with 14 bases in between. CDR3 length: 17 amino acids. Construction of TCR beta libraries relied on iRepertoire HTBI primers and on Arm-PCR targeting CDR3 regions. TCRdb re-derived calls from the multiplex PCR reads in MiXCR, one entry per CDR3 protein. The sample lists 450,000 to 650,000 distinct CDR3 sequences, more than 15% seen once, with approximately 25% in the top ten. These same records also appear under a second study, on T cells in Graves' hyperthyroidism and ophthalmopathy. That work contributes: The study based diagnoses on clinical symptoms, serum thyroxine and TRAb, thyroid ultrasound and orbital computed tomography. HTBI primers were the set used in a first-round RT-PCR of the TCR CDR3. Most thyroid clonotypes that were expanded above 0.001 also turned up in blood.

V usage is TRBV9 and J usage is TRBJ2-6; D gene unclear. The sequences come from peripheral blood mononuclear cells (PBMCs), collected at new diagnosis, from a patient treated with antithyroid drugs. The clonotype was recovered from a woman aged 40-60 years with Graves disease. CDR3 region: CASSVDGFSSGANVLTF. As DNA, the CDR3 is TGTGCCAGCAGCGTAGATGGGTTTTCTTCCGGGGCCAACGTCCTGACTTTC.